This TCR beta chain was found in a study of blood T cell repertoires in COVID-19. In the study overall: Acute and convalescent COVID-19 samples came from the United States, Italy and Spain.

CDR3 size: 18 residues. Trimming left V 2 bases short and J 2 bases short, with 20 bases between. Germline values: CDR1 SGHNT, CDR2 YYREEE (reference sequence). Clones were sequenced by immunoSEQ multiplex PCR, and TCRdb holds only the in-frame ones, with some missing. The table shows over 100,000 clones, with approximately 84% occurring only once. The chain joins TRBV5-4 to TRBJ1-3; D perhaps matches TRBD1 (5 bases). This sequence was found in a woman between 50 and 59 years old with acute or convalescent COVID-19. Sequenced sample: peripheral blood. The CDR3 is CASSFSGGRISAGNTIYF. The CDR3 nucleotides read TGTGCCAGCAGCTTTAGTGGGGGGAGGATATCGGCTGGAAACACCATATATTTT.